This T cell receptor (beta chain) was captured by sequencing in a study of shared clonotypes between healthy human individuals. Overall study: Participating donors consisted of a couple of women and a few men aged 18 to 49. Per donor, three plates held CD4 naive cells, three held CD4 memory, two held CD8 naive and one held CD8 memory. Whole-study results and caveats: Sequencing depth was predicted to influence how clonotypes are shared among donors.

A remark on this clone: Its antigen is unknown.

The CDR3 loop spans 15 amino acids. V lost 6 bases and J lost 5; bases outside the gene matches: 2. Per the germline V gene, CDR1 is MNHEY and CDR2 is SMNVEV (reference sequence). A deep-level run was used for the assay. Sequenced by immunoSEQ multiplex PCR; TCRdb stores in-frame clones only, minus some. The sample yields roughly 520,000 clones, 95% to 97% seen once. The receptor was derived from a woman aged 25-40 years in good health. Sequences were obtained from naive CD4+ T cells sorted from blood. Subset specified: CD45RA+ positively selected. This chain uses TRBV27 with TRBJ2-1, with 15 bases matching TRBD2. Written as DNA, the CDR3 is TGTGCCAGCAGAAGGACTAGCGGGAGGGACAATGAGCAGTTCTTC. As protein: CASRRTSGRDNEQFF.